Each of the 17 T cell receptor beta chains below was sequenced from the same sample in a study of blood T cell repertoires in COVID-19. The method was immunoSEQ multiplex PCR; TCRdb's version includes in-frame clones alone and lacks a portion of them. Of more than 110,000 clones in the sample, 80% to 85% were seen once. Specimen: peripheral blood. Every receptor here comes from a woman aged 55-69 years with acute or convalescent COVID-19.

The rearrangement uses TRBV5-4 and TRBJ2-5, with TRBD1 matching 7 bases. Germline-derived CDR1 and CDR2 are SGHNT and YYREEE (reference sequence). The J segment lost 3 bases and the V segment lost 5 bases, leaving 4 bases of the junction unmatched. This CDR3 region has 13 residues. The chain's CDR3 is CASRRGTEETQYF. The DNA of the CDR3 is TGTGCCAGCAGGAGGGGGACAGAAGAGACCCAGTACTTC.

This clone was picked up a small number of times. The chain employs TRBV5-6 and TRBJ1-1; D gene uncertain. Trimming cost V 0 bases and J 7 bases, with 10 bases left between them. The CDR3 sequence is 13 residues long. CDR1 and CDR2 (germline): SGHDT, YYEEEE. CDR3 sequence: CASSLVGSIEAFF. DNA for the CDR3: TGTGCCAGCAGCTTGGTGGGGAGCATTGAAGCTTTCTTT.

This sequence joins TRBV27 and TRBJ2-1, with D perhaps matching TRBD1 (5 bases). The CDR3 totals 13 residues. Trimming removed 5 bases at V and 6 bases at J, with 11 bases between. The V gene's germline CDR1 is MNHEY and CDR2 SMNVEV (reference sequence). The CDR3 spells CASSQGSGNEQFF. The CDR3 nucleotides are TGTGCCAGCAGTCAGGGTTCGGGCAATGAGCAGTTCTTC.

The chain combines TRBV6-1 with TRBJ1-5; D is ambiguous. CDR1 is MNHNS and CDR2 is SASEGT in the germline V gene. The CDR3 has 15 residues. Trimming cost V 0 bases and J 3 bases, with 9 bases left between them. CDR3 protein: CASSEAPGFNQPQHF. The DNA of the CDR3 is TGTGCCAGCAGTGAAGCGCCGGGTTTCAATCAGCCCCAGCATTTT.

V usage is TRBV3-1 (or the pseudogene TRBV3-2) and J usage is TRBJ2-2; a possible D gene is TRBD1 (6 bases). The CDR3 runs 17 residues. Trimming removed 4 bases from V and 6 bases from J, with 21 bases in between. Per the germline V gene, CDR1 is LGHDT and CDR2 is YNNKEL (reference sequence). CDR3 in DNA: TGTGCCAGCAGCCCACTTACCTACAGGGAAGTCCCCGGGGAGCTGTTTTTT. Residues: CASSPLTYREVPGELFF.

The chain joins TRBV27 to TRBJ1-1, with 8 bases matching TRBD1. The CDR3 is 16 residues long. The V and J ends lost 2 bases and 7 bases, in that order; junction bases with no gene match: 12. Germline V gene data show CDR1 as MNHEY and CDR2 as SMNVEV (reference sequence). CDR3 in amino acids: CASSLNPGTGLDEAFF. The DNA for the CDR3 is TGTGCCAGCAGTTTAAATCCAGGGACAGGACTAGATGAAGCTTTCTTT.

The sample holds one count of this clone. V is TRBV10-3 and J is TRBJ2-7; 9 positions agree with TRBD1. Trimming took 11 bases from V and 7 from J; bases not matched to a gene: 9. The germline gives CDR1 ENHRY, CDR2 SYGVKD. The CDR3 is 12 amino acids. CDR3: CAGGQGVGEQYF. As DNA, the CDR3 is TGTGCCGGGGGACAGGGAGTGGGGGAGCAGTACTTC.

The chain uses TRBV24-1 and TRBJ2-7; D may be TRBD1 (5 bases). The CDR3 is 17 residues long. V gave up 5 bases and J gave up 0 bases, with 19 bases separating them. CDR1 KGHDR and CDR2 SFDVKD come from the germline V gene. The CDR3 region is CATSAASTWGGSYEQYF. For the CDR3, the DNA is TGTGCCACCAGTGCGGCATCCACTTGGGGCGGCTCCTACGAGCAGTACTTC.

This chain joins TRBV9 and TRBJ1-2; 12 nucleotides align to TRBD1. The CDR3 has 15 amino acids. The V gene's germline CDR1 is SGDLS and CDR2 YYNGEE. With V trimmed by 4 bases and J by 2 bases, 3 bases remained unmatched. The CDR3 DNA reads TGTGCCAGCAGCAAGGGGACAGGGGGCAACTATGGCTACACCTTC. Encoded protein: CASSKGTGGNYGYTF.

The chain has TRBV28 and TRBJ1-6; 11 nucleotides match TRBD1. J gave up 2 bases and V 6 bases, and 9 bases lay outside the gene matches. This CDR3 has 18 amino acids. The V gene's germline CDR1 is MDHEN and CDR2 SYDVKM. In nucleotides, the CDR3 is TGTGCCAGCAGAAGTGGACAGGGGGCTGGGGCCTATAATTCACCCCTCCACTTT. It encodes CASRSGQGAGAYNSPLHF.

The CDR3 DNA is TGTGCCAGTAGTATTCTCGTCGGGGGGCAACTGTTACTCCACTATGGCTACACCTTC. Its protein product is CASSILVGGQLLLHYGYTF. This chain uses TRBV19 with TRBJ1-2, with a possible D match to TRBD1 (6 bases). Germline CDR1 LNHDA, CDR2 SQIVND (reference sequence). Between the trimmed V and J ends, which lost 3 bases and 3 bases, there was a span of 26 bases. The CDR3 is made up of 19 amino acids.

The chain recombines TRBV16 with TRBJ2-1; 7 bases agree with TRBD1. V lost 6 bases to trimming and J lost 6 bases; unmatched junction nucleotides: 11. Germline CDR1 KGHSY, CDR2 FQNENV. There are 15 residues in the CDR3. CDR3 protein: CASSERTGVSNEQFF. The CDR3 DNA reads TGTGCCAGCAGTGAAAGAACAGGGGTTTCCAATGAGCAGTTCTTC.

This clone was counted a few times. This sequence joins TRBV12-3 or TRBV12-4 and TRBJ1-3; D may be TRBD1 (5 bases). The CDR3 spans 12 residues. V lost 6 bases and J lost 8, with 11 bases in between. The CDR3 loop is CASSPQGYTIYF. The DNA of the CDR3 is TGTGCCAGCAGCCCTCAGGGCTACACCATATATTTT.

The chain combines TRBV18 with TRBJ1-1, with 7 bases lining up with TRBD1. CDR1 and CDR2 from the germline V gene are KGHSH and LQKENI. The CDR3 is 15 amino acids. The trim removed 1 base at V and 5 bases at J, leaving 7 bases unmatched. The CDR3: CASSPQGASETEAFF. The CDR3 DNA is TGTGCCAGCTCACCACAGGGGGCGAGTGAGACTGAAGCTTTCTTT.

This clone was seen a single time. The rearrangement links TRBV7-2 to TRBJ2-5; 7 bases are shared with TRBD1. Germline trimming cut 2 bases from V and 0 bases from J; bases unmatched to any gene: 3. From germline, CDR1 is SGHTA and CDR2 FQGNSA. This CDR3 has 15 residues. The CDR3 spells CASSLFGTDQETQYF. The CDR3 DNA reads TGTGCCAGCAGCTTATTCGGGACAGACCAAGAGACCCAGTACTTC.

The chain joins TRBV9 to TRBJ2-2; 7 positions agree with TRBD2. Germline V gene sequence: CDR1 SGDLS, CDR2 YYNGEE. The CDR3 length is 16 residues. V dropped 1 base and J dropped 1; count of bases not matched to a gene: 4. The CDR3 DNA sequence: TGTGCCAGCAGCGTACGGAGCGGGAAGAACACCGGGGAGCTGTTTTTT. This encodes CASSVRSGKNTGELFF.

The V gene is TRBV21-1, the J gene TRBJ2-7; no check of the table's D call, TRBD2, against the DNA was made. TRBV21-1 represents a pseudogene. The CDR3 is 16 amino acids. This CDR3 is CASSSDEGRGNYEQYF. DNA of the CDR3: TGTGCCAGCAGCTCCGACGAGGGGAGGGGAAATTACGAGCAGTACTTC.